Sequencing of this T cell receptor (beta chain) was carried out in a study of molecular identifiers for immune sequencing clone quantification. Trimming left V 4 bases short and J 0 bases short, with 6 bases between. The CDR3 consists of 13 residues. Germline CDR1 and CDR2: MNHEY and SMNVEV (reference sequence). TCRdb re-derived calls from the PCR reads in MiXCR, one entry per CDR3 protein. In the table there are around 460,000 distinct CDR3 sequences, around 23% of which are singletons. This clonotype was detected only a few times. A read error is possible here, since a much larger clone lies one base away.

The sequence was collected from a human donor in good health. Some libraries in this study had Jurkat cell RNA spiked in. The sample consisted of naive CD8+ T cells from blood, with Jurkat cell RNA spiked in. Specified subset: FACS-sorted CD8+CD4-CCR7+CD45RA+ naive T cells. J is TRBJ1-1 and V is TRBV27; no clear D. Here the CDR3 reads CASSSSMNTEAFF. The CDR3 nucleotides are TGTGCCAGCAGTTCCAGCATGAACACTGAAGCTTTCTTT.